Presented here are 10 T cell receptor beta chains from one specimen sequenced in a study of blood T cell repertoires in COVID-19. TCRdb keeps only in-frame clones here, not all; method: immunoSEQ multiplex PCR. This table has hundreds of thousands of clones, around 86% appearing once. Specimen: PBMCs or T cells enriched from blood (not recorded which). These receptors were obtained from a woman between 45 and 60 years old who had recovered from COVID-19.

This chain connects TRBV5-1 to TRBJ1-2; 9 bases fit TRBD1. The V gene's germline CDR1 is SGHRS and CDR2 YFSETQ. The CDR3 has 17 residues. J was trimmed by 0 bases and V by 3 bases; bases with no gene match: 9. The CDR3 DNA reads TGCGCCAGCAGCTCGTCTCAAGGACAGGGGCCTAACTATGGCTACACCTTC. Its translation: CASSSSQGQGPNYGYTF.

CDR3 sequence reads: CASSKSPQGSDTQYF. The DNA for the CDR3 is TGTGCCAGCAGCAAAAGTCCCCAGGGCTCCGATACGCAGTATTTT. This sequence joins TRBV7-3 and TRBJ2-3; the D gene is possibly TRBD1 (5 bases). Deletions cut 5 bases from V and 6 bases from J, with 18 bases between. CDR1 and CDR2 from the germline V gene are SGHTA and FQGTGA. The CDR3 is 15 residues long.

The chain employs TRBV3-1 (or the pseudogene TRBV3-2) and TRBJ2-2, with a tentative D call TRBD2 (6 bases). The CDR3 covers 15 residues. The V end lost 5 bases, the J end lost 1 base, and 11 bases lay between the germline ends. The V gene's germline CDR1 is LGHDT and CDR2 YNNKEL (reference sequence). CDR3 protein: CASSVGGRNTGELFF. For the CDR3, the DNA is TGTGCCAGCAGCGTGGGGGGACGGAACACCGGGGAGCTGTTTTTT.

This chain uses TRBV20-1 with TRBJ2-5; no firm D call. V lost 3 bases to trimming and J lost 4 bases, with 18 bases between them. This CDR3 has 15 residues. Germline CDR1 is DFQATT and CDR2 is SNEGSKA (reference sequence). The CDR3 sequence is CSASSPQDDSETQYF. Here the CDR3 DNA reads TGCAGTGCTAGTTCACCGCAGGATGATTCAGAGACCCAGTACTTC.

The chain couples TRBV12-3 or TRBV12-4 to TRBJ2-1, with a tentative D call TRBD1 (5 bases). The CDR3 is 13 residues long. Trimming pared 1 base from V and 6 bases from J, leaving 7 bases between. CDR3 coding DNA: TGTGCCAGCAGTTTAGGCAGGGCCAATGAGCAGTTCTTC. Its translation is CASSLGRANEQFF.

This chain connects TRBV30 to TRBJ1-1; D gene unclear. The germline V gene encodes CDR1 GTSNPN and CDR2 SVGIG (reference sequence). The CDR3 runs to 14 residues. V was trimmed by 0 bases and J by 6 bases, leaving 14 bases between them. CDR3 region: CAWSVGAEEAEAFF. As DNA, the CDR3 is TGTGCCTGGAGTGTTGGCGCGGAGGAGGCTGAAGCTTTCTTT.

Worth noting for this clone: The same CDR3 can be traced to other DNA sequences in this sample. The chain has TRBV27 and TRBJ2-1; the match to TRBD2 covers 11 bases. Germline CDR1 MNHEY, CDR2 SMNVEV (reference sequence). Trimming cost V 6 bases and J 0 bases; bases outside gene matches: 4. The CDR3 spans 16 residues. CDR3 loop: CASSPGTSGSYNEQFF. DNA of the CDR3: TGTGCCAGCAGCCCAGGGACTAGCGGCTCCTACAATGAGCAGTTCTTC.

V usage is TRBV5-8 and J usage is TRBJ2-5, with D possibly TRBD1 on 6 matching bases. Germline V gene data show CDR1 as SGHTS and CDR2 as YDEGEE. This CDR3 is built from 15 residues. Trimming removed 0 bases at V and 4 bases at J, with 13 bases between. In DNA, the CDR3 is TGTGCCAGCAGCTTGGGGCAGGGGATTCGAGAGACCCAGTACTTC. This encodes CASSLGQGIRETQYF.

This chain uses TRBV18 with TRBJ2-5, with TRBD2 identical over 9 bases. Trimming at V came to 1 base and at J to 5 bases, leaving 8 bases not matched to a gene. The V gene's germline CDR1 is KGHSH and CDR2 LQKENI. The CDR3 covers 16 residues. Written as DNA, the CDR3 is TGTGCCAGCTCACCACGATCTAGCGGGACCTTGGAGACCCAGTACTTC. Protein product: CASSPRSSGTLETQYF.

V usage is TRBV7-9 and J usage is TRBJ2-6, with unresolved D. V gave up 2 bases and J gave up 0 bases, with 11 bases separating them. The CDR3 sequence is 17 residues long. The V gene's germline CDR1 is SEHNR and CDR2 FQNEAQ (reference sequence). The CDR3 reads CASSLWPGDSGANVLTF. DNA of the CDR3: TGTGCCAGCAGCTTATGGCCAGGTGACTCTGGGGCCAACGTCCTGACTTTC.